The entry below describes one T cell receptor (beta chain). In the original analysis: Reference gene primers were amplified, and this amplification served to estimate nucleated cell counts. The repertoire was sequenced with immunoSEQ multiplex PCR; TCRdb's copy has only in-frame clones and lacks some. V and J calls plus clone size are reproduced from that table; the DNA served to infer D and trimming. The sample holds around 270,000 clones, approximately 81% seen once. The data were taken from a study of blood T cell repertoires in COVID-19. About the study: Samples representing acute and convalescent COVID-19 were sourced from the United States, Italy and Spain. T cells, B-cell-depleted T cells, or PBMCs provided the cDNA or gDNA that served as material.

V was trimmed by 4 bases and J by 3 bases, leaving 20 bases between them. The germline CDR1 and CDR2 sequences are SGHTS and YDEGEE. The length of the CDR3 is 16 residues. This clonotype was obtained from a man aged 55 to 69 with acute or convalescent COVID-19. The sequencing sample was made of peripheral blood. The chain joins TRBV5-8 to TRBJ2-7; D gene unclear. CDR3 sequence: CASSPRLPPKSYEQYF. The CDR3 DNA reads as TGTGCCAGCAGCCCCCGTCTACCTCCTAAAAGCTACGAGCAGTACTTC.